This T cell receptor beta chain is from a study of blood T cell dynamics during melanoma immunotherapy. The repertoire was sequenced with immunoSEQ multiplex PCR; TCRdb's copy has only in-frame clones and lacks some. The table lists approximately 9,800 clones, about 88% of them singletons. Germline assignment: CDR1 SGHVS and CDR2 FQNEAQ. CDR3 length: 20 residues. The V and J ends lost 2 bases and 7 bases, in that order; junction bases with no gene match: 25. The time point here: week 3, after first cycle of checkpoint inhibitor. V gene TRBV7-8 combines with J gene TRBJ2-7; 8 bases are shared with TRBD2. The receptor was isolated from a human donor with melanoma. The material sequenced was blood, taken from a patient treated with checkpoint blockade. CDR3 protein: CASSLIRREGRSRLIVEQYF. The CDR3, as DNA: TGTGCCAGCAGCTTAATACGACGGGAGGGCCGTTCGCGCCTTATTGTGGAGCAGTACTTC.